The TCR beta chain described here comes from a study of beta chain features in type 1 diabetes. Via CD45RO/CCR7/CD25/CD127/CD95/CD27, cells of the CD4+ naive, central memory, regulatory and stem cell-like memory subsets were sorted. Findings of the study overall: Type 1 diabetes patients had moderately but significantly shorter TCRB CDR3s in all four CD4+ subsets.

The authors reverse transcribed all of the isolated RNA, so sequencing captured expressed TCRB transcripts. TCRdb's table, derived via immunoSEQ multiplex PCR, lists solely in-frame clones and lacks some. Altogether 680,000 or so clones are present, around 15% being singletons, with the ten largest covering about 0.02%. This clone was counted a few times. Its antigen is not known. This TCR was sampled from a man aged 18 to 29 with type 1 diabetes. The specimen was naive CD4+ T cells from blood.

For the CDR3, the DNA is TGTGCCAGCAGTGCGGCCGGAACTGAAGCTTTCTTT. It translates to CASSAAGTEAFF. The gene calls are TRBV7-9 and TRBJ1-1, with no clear D. The CDR3 is made up of 12 amino acids. The V and J ends lost 6 bases and 5 bases respectively, with 10 bases between them. Germline V gene sequence: CDR1 SEHNR, CDR2 FQNEAQ (reference sequence). Supplemented by reference TRBV7-9 and TRBJ1-1, the full variable domain reads DTGVSQNPRHKITKRGQNVTFRCDPISEHNRLYWYRQTLGQGPEFLTYFQNEAQLEKSRLLSDRFSAERPKGSFSTLEIQRTEQGDSAMYLCASSAAGTEAFFGQGTRLTVV.